These 29 T cell receptor beta chains were all obtained from the same sample, sequenced in a study of T cell changes during pregnancy in multiple sclerosis. Sequencing was performed with immunoSEQ multiplex PCR; in TCRdb, only in-frame clones are kept and a portion is missing. This table holds around 60,000 clones, around 89% found once. Specimen: peripheral blood, collected in the first trimester of pregnancy. Receptors were obtained from a female donor with multiple sclerosis, enrolled in a pregnancy study.

This rearrangement joins TRBV9 to TRBJ2-2; D ambiguous. V was pared by 6 bases and J by 6 bases, with 18 bases between. Germline CDR1 SGDLS, CDR2 YYNGEE. The CDR3 totals 15 residues. CDR3: CASKRSSFSPGELFF. The CDR3 coding sequence is TGTGCCAGCAAACGTAGTTCCTTCTCTCCCGGGGAGCTGTTTTTT.

The gene calls are TRBV27 and TRBJ2-7, with D maybe TRBD1 (7 bases). This CDR3 region has 14 residues. Trimming removed 7 bases from V and 3 bases from J, with 16 bases in between. Germline V gene sequence: CDR1 MNHEY, CDR2 SMNVEV (reference sequence). The CDR3: CASTLRRDSYEQYF. In nucleotides, the CDR3 is TGTGCCAGCACCCTAAGGAGGGACAGCTACGAGCAGTACTTC.

The chain joins TRBV2 to TRBJ1-5, with D perhaps matching TRBD1 (5 bases). Trimming took 7 bases from V and 4 from J, leaving 23 bases between them. Germline-derived CDR1 and CDR2 are SNHLY and FYNNEI. The length of the CDR3 is 17 residues. CDR3 sequence: CASMGPWGDGKNQPQHF. The CDR3 DNA reads TGTGCCAGCATGGGTCCCTGGGGGGATGGGAAGAATCAGCCCCAGCATTTT. Complete variable domain (other parts from reference TRBV2 and TRBJ1-5): EPEVTQTPSHQVTQMGQEVILRCVPISNHLYFYWYRQILGQKVEFLVSFYNNEISEKSEIFDDQFSVERPDGSNFTLKIRSTKLEDSAMYFCASMGPWGDGKNQPQHFGDGTRLSIL.

The chain joins TRBV7-9 to TRBJ2-7; TRBD1 agrees at 8 bases. The CDR3 spans 15 residues. Per germline, CDR1 SEHNR and CDR2 FQNEAQ (reference sequence). Losses at the gene ends were 2 bases for V and 2 bases for J; bases not matched to a gene: 5. Here the CDR3 reads CASSLRQGTTYEQYF. CDR3 DNA: TGTGCCAGCAGCTTAAGACAGGGGACCACCTACGAGCAGTACTTC.

V usage is TRBV10-1 and J usage is TRBJ1-1; no definite D call. Germline V lookup: CDR1 WNHNN, CDR2 SYGVQD (reference sequence). Trimming left V 0 bases short and J 3 bases short, with 8 bases between. The CDR3 loop spans 14 amino acids. Here the CDR3 reads CASSESIQYTEAFF. The CDR3 region has the DNA TGCGCCAGCAGTGAGTCGATTCAGTACACTGAAGCTTTCTTT.

The J gene is TRBJ2-1, the V gene TRBV5-6; TRBD2 agrees at 9 bases. Germline CDR1 reads SGHDT; CDR2 reads YYEEEE. J lost 10 bases, V lost 2 bases, and 19 bases had no gene match. The CDR3 totals 18 residues. CDR3 DNA: TGTGCCAGCAGCTTTTCGTTGACTAGCGGATCGTCAGGGAACGAGCAGTTCTTC. Translating it yields CASSFSLTSGSSGNEQFF. Complete variable domain (other parts from reference TRBV5-6 and TRBJ2-1): DAGVTQSPTHLIKTRGQQVTLRCSPKSGHDTVSWYQQALGQGPQFIFQYYEEEERQRGNFPDRFSGHQFPNYSSELNVNALLLGDSALYLCASSFSLTSGSSGNEQFFGPGTRLTVL.

This clone was counted a single time. This chain joins TRBV28 and TRBJ2-7, with 8 bases lining up with TRBD1. Germline V lookup: CDR1 MDHEN, CDR2 SYDVKM. J lost 3 bases, V lost 2 bases, and 3 bases had no gene match. The CDR3 is 14 amino acids. Here the CDR3 reads CASSLPTGVYEQYF. DNA for the CDR3: TGTGCCAGCAGTTTACCGACAGGGGTCTACGAGCAGTACTTC. Full variable domain (remainder filled in from reference TRBV28 and TRBJ2-7): DVKVTQSSRYLVKRTGEKVFLECVQDMDHENMFWYRQDPGLGLRLIYFSYDVKMKEKGDIPEGYSVSREKKERFSLILESASTNQTSMYLCASSLPTGVYEQYFGPGTRLTVT.

Details on this clone: Germline and junction disagree at one end, which may indicate a read error. The chain recombines TRBV18 with TRBJ1-5; TRBD1 matches 10 bases. CDR1 KGHSH and CDR2 LQKENI come from the germline V gene. The CDR3 is 20 residues long. The CDR3 spells CASSPLGGGTGVYSNQPQHF. The CDR3 DNA reads TGTGCCAGCTCCCCACTCGGAGGGGGGACAGGGGTTTATAGCAATCAGCCCCAGCATTTT.

This rearrangement joins TRBV5-4 to TRBJ2-5, with D possibly matching TRBD2 (6 bases). The end of the DNA is better explained by TRBJ2-7, so the J call may be wrong. The CDR3 spans 13 residues. Germline CDR1 is SGHNT and CDR2 is YYREEE (reference sequence). This CDR3 reads CASSLGGENEQYF. In DNA, the CDR3 is TGTGCCAGCAGCTTGGGGGGGGAGAACGAGCAGTACTTC.

The chain joins TRBV19 to TRBJ2-1; 10 bases are a match to TRBD1. Germline trimming cut 1 base from V and 2 bases from J; bases unmatched to any gene: 2. The CDR3 spans 16 residues. Per germline, CDR1 LNHDA and CDR2 SQIVND (reference sequence). The CDR3 reads CASSIGGTGAYNEQFF. As DNA, the CDR3 is TGTGCCAGTAGTATAGGCGGGACAGGGGCCTACAATGAGCAGTTCTTC.

This rearrangement joins TRBV9 to TRBJ2-2, with D perhaps matching TRBD1 (8 bases). The CDR3 length is 15 residues. CDR1 is SGDLS, CDR2 YYNGEE, per germline. The V gene lost 3 bases and the J gene lost 3 bases, with 12 bases spanning the gap. CDR3 protein: CASSGTGGDTGELFF. The DNA of the CDR3 is TGTGCCAGCAGCGGAACAGGGGGGGACACCGGGGAGCTGTTTTTT.

The chain links TRBV5-5 to TRBJ1-2; no clear D. Between the trimmed V and J ends, which lost 5 bases and 8 bases, there was a span of 16 bases. Per the germline V gene, CDR1 is SGHKS and CDR2 is YYEKEE (reference sequence). The CDR3 length is 13 residues. CDR3 sequence reads: CASRRTGPGGYTF. CDR3 nucleotides: TGTGCCAGCAGAAGGACGGGCCCGGGGGGCTACACCTTC.

The rearrangement links TRBV6-5 to TRBJ1-1; a weak D match, TRBD1 (5 bases). Germline assignment: CDR1 MNHEY and CDR2 SVGAGI. Trimming pared 5 bases from V and 6 bases from J, leaving 16 bases between. CDR3 size: 14 residues. The CDR3 DNA is TGTGCCAGCAGTCCCGCAGGGAAAGGGGCTGAAGCTTTCTTT. Translation gives CASSPAGKGAEAFF.

The gene calls are TRBV6-6 and TRBJ1-2; unclear D gene. Trimming pared 4 bases from V and 2 bases from J, leaving 8 bases between. Per germline, CDR1 MNHNY and CDR2 SVGAGI (reference sequence). This CDR3 region has 13 residues. This chain's CDR3 is CASSSQANYGYTF. The CDR3 DNA follows: TGTGCCAGCAGTTCCCAGGCCAACTATGGCTACACCTTC.

The chain recombines TRBV5-4 with TRBJ1-6, with D perhaps TRBD1 (5 bases). The germline gives CDR1 SGHNT, CDR2 YYREEE (reference sequence). The V gene lost 0 bases and the J gene lost 7 bases, with 8 bases spanning the gap. The CDR3 totals 14 residues. The CDR3, as DNA: TGTGCCAGCAGCTTGGAACGGGGGAATTCACCCCTCCACTTT. Encoded protein: CASSLERGNSPLHF.

The chain joins TRBV6-5 to TRBJ2-1; TRBD1 matches at 7 bases. Germline loops: CDR1 MNHEY, CDR2 SVGAGI. With 6 bases clipped from V and 6 bases from J, the junction kept 8 bases outside the gene matches. This CDR3 spans 14 amino acids. The CDR3 nucleotides are TGTGCCAGCAGACCCCTGGGACAGAGCAATGAGCAGTTCTTC. This codes for CASRPLGQSNEQFF.

V is TRBV9 and J is TRBJ2-1; D unclear. The CDR3 sequence is 14 residues long. Trimming removed 0 bases at V and 10 bases at J, with 14 bases between. The germline gives CDR1 SGDLS, CDR2 YYNGEE. The chain's CDR3 is CASSVGLPSNEQFF. CDR3 nucleotide sequence: TGTGCCAGCAGCGTAGGTCTCCCCTCTAACGAGCAGTTCTTC.

The gene calls are TRBV7-2 and TRBJ2-3; D unclear. CDR1 is SGHTA, CDR2 FQGNSA, per germline. V was pared by 8 bases and J by 2 bases, with 8 bases between. The CDR3 consists of 12 residues. The CDR3 loop reads CASPKITDTQYF. CDR3 nucleotide sequence: TGTGCCAGCCCCAAAATCACAGATACGCAGTATTTT.

The rearrangement uses TRBV5-5 and TRBJ1-1, with D perhaps matching TRBD1 (6 bases). The CDR3 contains 16 residues. Trimming took 0 bases from V and 1 from J, leaving 13 bases between them. Per germline, CDR1 SGHKS and CDR2 YYEKEE (reference sequence). The CDR3 nucleotides read TGTGCCAGCAGCTTGGAATCGGGACAAAGGAACACTGAAGCTTTCTTT. Protein product: CASSLESGQRNTEAFF. Full variable domain (outside the CDR3, taken from reference TRBV5-5 and TRBJ1-1): DAGVTQSPTHLIKTRGQQVTLRCSPISGHKSVSWYQQVLGQGPQFIFQYYEKEERGRGNFPDRFSARQFPNYSSELNVNALLLGDSALYLCASSLESGQRNTEAFFGQGTRLTVV.

The chain uses TRBV4-2 and TRBJ2-5, with 8 bases that match TRBD2. With 1 base clipped from V and 2 bases from J, the junction kept 6 bases outside the gene matches. CDR1 and CDR2 from the germline V gene are LGHNA and YNFKEQ. The CDR3 has 16 residues. CDR3 bases: TGTGCCAGCAGCCAAGTCAGCGGGAGAAAGCAAGAGACCCAGTACTTC. Translation gives CASSQVSGRKQETQYF.

The J gene is TRBJ2-2, the V gene TRBV2, with a possible D match to TRBD2 (5 bases). V was trimmed by 0 bases and J by 3 bases, leaving 17 bases between them. Looked up from germline, CDR1 is SNHLY and CDR2 is FYNNEI. This CDR3 spans 18 amino acids. CDR3 DNA: TGTGCCAGCAGTGAAGCGGGCAGCCGGCGGGTGTACACCGGGGAGCTGTTTTTT. It is translated as CASSEAGSRRVYTGELFF. The full variable domain, with the rest looked up from reference TRBV2 and TRBJ2-2, is EPEVTQTPSHQVTQMGQEVILRCVPISNHLYFYWYRQILGQKVEFLVSFYNNEISEKSEIFDDQFSVERPDGSNFTLKIRSTKLEDSAMYFCASSEAGSRRVYTGELFFGEGSRLTVL.

The CDR3 is CASSPSWESRRGGYTF. The CDR3 DNA is TGCGCCAGCAGCCCCTCTTGGGAGTCTAGGCGGGGCGGCTACACCTTC. The chain employs TRBV4-1 and TRBJ1-2; TRBD1 might be the D (5 bases). Germline CDR1 reads MGHRA; CDR2 reads YSYEKL. V was cut by 4 bases and J by 8 bases, with 23 bases left in between. The CDR3 spans 16 residues.

The chain links TRBV6-4 to TRBJ1-2; 7 positions agree with TRBD1. Germline V gene lookup returns CDR1 MRHNA and CDR2 SNTAGT. CDR3 length: 15 amino acids. V lost 4 bases and J lost 5; bases outside the gene matches: 10. CDR3 region: CASSVGTEGGYGYTF. The CDR3 DNA reads as TGTGCCAGCAGTGTCGGGACAGAAGGAGGTTATGGCTACACCTTC.

This chain links TRBV7-2 with TRBJ2-7; no clear D gene. V gave up 5 bases and J gave up 3 bases, with 17 bases separating them. The CDR3 loop spans 15 amino acids. The germline CDR1 and CDR2 sequences are SGHTA and FQGNSA. The CDR3 loop is CASSQRSGFSYEQYF. The CDR3 bases are TGTGCCAGCAGCCAGAGGTCTGGGTTCAGCTACGAGCAGTACTTC.

The chain joins TRBV4-2 to TRBJ1-3, with 9 bases aligning to TRBD1. V lost 4 bases to trimming and J lost 7 bases; unmatched junction nucleotides: 2. This CDR3 has 13 residues. CDR1 is LGHNA, CDR2 YNFKEQ, per germline. CDR3 region: CASSLDRGNTIYF. The DNA for the CDR3 is TGTGCCAGCAGCCTCGACAGGGGGAACACCATATATTTT.

This clone was counted between two and nine times. The rearrangement joins TRBV6-5 to TRBJ1-6; D is unclear. This CDR3 region has 15 residues. Deletions cut 6 bases from V and 6 bases from J, with 15 bases between. CDR1 MNHEY and CDR2 SVGAGI come from the germline V gene. The CDR3 here is CASSSDPAVNSPLHF. The DNA of the CDR3 is TGTGCCAGCAGCTCGGATCCGGCGGTTAATTCACCCCTCCACTTT.

The genes are TRBV6-1 and TRBJ2-2; 7 bases map to TRBD1. Looked up from germline, CDR1 is MNHNS and CDR2 is SASEGT. V lost 7 bases to trimming and J lost 4 bases; unmatched junction nucleotides: 3. The CDR3 consists of 13 residues. CDR3 residues: CASTDRVTGELFF. The CDR3 bases are TGTGCCAGCACTGACAGGGTCACCGGGGAGCTGTTTTTT.

V is TRBV5-6 and J is TRBJ2-5; 7 nucleotides match TRBD1. The CDR3 runs to 16 residues. The ends lost 3 bases at V and 4 bases at J; junction bases unmatched: 12. Germline V lookup: CDR1 SGHDT, CDR2 YYEEEE. Written as DNA, the CDR3 is TGTGCCAGCAGCTGGCCACCCAACAGGGGCGGAGAGACCCAGTACTTC. Translating gives CASSWPPNRGGETQYF. The variable domain in full, with the rest retrieved from reference TRBV5-6 and TRBJ2-5, is DAGVTQSPTHLIKTRGQQVTLRCSPKSGHDTVSWYQQALGQGPQFIFQYYEEEERQRGNFPDRFSGHQFPNYSSELNVNALLLGDSALYLCASSWPPNRGGETQYFGPGTRLLVL.

This clone was seen a handful of times. The chain carries TRBV18 and TRBJ1-2; 8 bases line up with TRBD1. Germline V CDR1 and CDR2: KGHSH, LQKENI. This CDR3 is 13 amino acids long. The trim removed 2 bases at V and 6 bases at J, leaving 2 bases unmatched. The CDR3 protein is CASSPETGDGYTF. CDR3 in DNA: TGTGCCAGCTCACCAGAGACAGGGGATGGCTACACCTTC. Full variable domain (missing parts from reference TRBV18 and TRBJ1-2): NAGVMQNPRHLVRRRGQEARLRCSPMKGHSHVYWYRQLPEEGLKFMVYLQKENIIDESGMPKERFSAEFPKEGPSILRIQQVVRGDSAAYFCASSPETGDGYTFGSGTRLTVV.